This T cell receptor beta chain is drawn from a study of blood T cells in healthy people across ages (dated by TCRdb to about 2015). About the study as a whole: Template switching captured roughly one uniquely barcoded TCR beta cDNA molecule per two T cells in model experiments. Two additional independent replicas of 1 million unique cDNA reads from the same blood draw were analyzed for two donors (one aged 18 to 30 and one aged 80 or older). Age-related changes in TCR beta repertoire diversity were measured in the study by deep sequencing normalized with unique cDNA molecular identifiers. Donors of different ages were randomly distributed across sequencing lanes to avoid experimental bias. The donors were split into four age groups: young (average around 17 years), middle-aged (39), aged (around 67) and long-lived (roughly 88). Broader findings and caveats from the paper: Estimates of total diversity based on one million sequenced T cells were considered lower bounds and underestimates. A strong correlation was found between observed TCR beta diversity and the percentage of naive T cells measured by flow cytometry. Observed TCR beta diversity per million T cells fell roughly linearly with age, and a significant reduction was already apparent by age approximately 40. Because donor CMV infection status was unknown, age-related changes in expanded clonotypes were potentially confounded. Compared with the aged group, more naive CD4+ T cells, fewer expanded clones and increased TCR diversity were shown by the long-lived group, suggesting age selection. Conclusive comparison of naive and antigen-experienced compartments was prevented by the profiling of bulk unsorted PBMCs.

Libraries were built with 5' RACE. Data came from an Illumina HiSeq 2500. The second PCR ran for roughly 7 to 12 cycles and used a J-beta primer mix along with a sample-barcoded 5' primer. Each TCR beta cDNA molecule received a unique molecular identifier from a template-switch 5' adaptor carrying 12 random nucleotides. Each sample yielded at least 2.5 million CDR3-containing paired-end reads. First-strand cDNA was synthesized from all RNA with the Mint cDNA synthesis kit, primed by a TRBC-specific oligonucleotide. After uracil-DNA glycosylase treatment, a first 18-cycle PCR used universal primers M1SS and BC2_uni_R on all cDNA. The original pipeline was this. Each sample was normalized by randomly selecting 1 million high-quality reads, each carrying a distinct molecular identifier. Reads sharing molecular identifiers were discarded rather than binned into consensus sequences. MiTCR, set to a Q25 quality threshold and the strictest error-elimination algorithm, was used for CDR3 identification, clonotype clustering and error correction. A nonparametric unseen species model using Euler transformation provided a lower-bound estimate of total TCR beta diversity. TCRdb cleaned the public reads at Q25 with fastp, built clones with MiXCR and kept in-frame beta chains. Rows are combined by CDR3 protein, so each entry shows the most common genes and DNA. The V and J calls here are based on TCRdb, not the publication. This sample is represented by approximately 690,000 distinct CDR3 sequences; approximately 59% of them were singletons. The ten largest clones capture 30% to 45% of the sample.

Systemically healthy Caucasian individuals from Russia, 39 in total and aged about 6 to 90 years, were included as donors. About 10 milliliters of peripheral blood were collected from each donor into EDTA-treated Vacutainer tubes. Ficoll-Paque density-gradient centrifugation was used to isolate PBMCs, with at least 7 million per sample. Trizol reagent was used to extract total RNA from the PBMCs, yielding at least 6 micrograms per sample. Naive CD45RAhigh/CD27high T cell percentages were measured by flow cytometry on a PBMC aliquot from every donor. The CDR3 measures 14 amino acids from cysteine to phenylalanine. Only the CDR3 region is kept as DNA, spanning 42 bases read in frame from base 1. The germline V gene provides CDR1 MNHNS and CDR2 SASEGT. V and J lose 9 bases and 4 bases, and a span of 13 bases separates them. Remarks on this clonotype: What this receptor recognizes is not known. Base qualities are missing; no much larger clone stands one base away.

The sample comprised blood. This TCR was sampled from a man in his 60s in good health. Rearrangement joined TRBV6-1 to TRBJ1-6; a weak D assignment points to TRBD1 (5 bases agree). In nucleotide form, the sequence is TGTGCCAGTATGGGGGTCCCTTATAATTCACCCCTCCACTTT. Its protein reads: CASMGVPYNSPLHF.